This T cell receptor beta chain was observed in a study of blood T cell repertoires in COVID-19. Overall study context: Whether acute or convalescent, the COVID-19 samples came from the United States, Italy and Spain. T cells, B-cell-depleted T cells, or PBMCs supplied cDNA or gDNA.

Original handling: From reference gene primer amplification, estimates of nucleated cell counts were derived. Clones were read by immunoSEQ multiplex PCR, and TCRdb kept only the in-frame ones, dropping some. V, J and clone size are those of that table, while D and trimming were read from the DNA. The sample carries roughly 210,000 clones, roughly 84% recorded once. The CDR3 extends over 16 amino acids. CDR1 is KGHSH, CDR2 LQKENI, per germline. The V and J ends lost 3 bases and 0 bases respectively, with 14 bases between them. Sample: PBMCs or T cells enriched from blood (not recorded which). The TCR was taken from a man in his thirties or forties in a cohort exposed to, infected with or recovered from COVID-19 (not recorded which). This sequence joins TRBV18 and TRBJ1-1; a weak D match, TRBD1 (6 bases). CDR3 loop: CASSPPGTPMNTEAFF. In nucleotides, the CDR3 is TGTGCCAGCTCACCGCCCGGGACACCTATGAACACTGAAGCTTTCTTT.